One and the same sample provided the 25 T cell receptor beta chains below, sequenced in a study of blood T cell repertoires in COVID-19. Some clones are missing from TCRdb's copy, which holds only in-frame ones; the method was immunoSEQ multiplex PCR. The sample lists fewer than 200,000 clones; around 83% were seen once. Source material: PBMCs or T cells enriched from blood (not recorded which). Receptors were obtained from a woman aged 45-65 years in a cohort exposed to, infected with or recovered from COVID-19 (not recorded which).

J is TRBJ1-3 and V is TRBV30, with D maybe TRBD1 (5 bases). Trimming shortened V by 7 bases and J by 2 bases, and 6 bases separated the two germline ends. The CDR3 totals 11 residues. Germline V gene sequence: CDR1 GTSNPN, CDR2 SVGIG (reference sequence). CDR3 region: CASGTGNTIYF. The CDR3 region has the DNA TGTGCCTCAGGGACTGGAAACACCATATATTTT.

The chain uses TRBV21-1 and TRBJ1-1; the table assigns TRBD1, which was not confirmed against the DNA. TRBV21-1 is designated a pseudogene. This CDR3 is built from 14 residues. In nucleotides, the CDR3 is TGTGCCAGCAGCATAGGGCCAGGGCCACTTGAAGCTTTCTTT. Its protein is CASSIGPGPLEAFF.

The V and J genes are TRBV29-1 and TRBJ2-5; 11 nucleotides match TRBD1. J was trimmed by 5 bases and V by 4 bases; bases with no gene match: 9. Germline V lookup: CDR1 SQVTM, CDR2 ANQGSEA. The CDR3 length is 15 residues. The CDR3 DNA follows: TGCAGCGTTGTGCGTATGGGACAGGGGGTTGAGACCCAGTACTTC. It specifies CSVVRMGQGVETQYF.

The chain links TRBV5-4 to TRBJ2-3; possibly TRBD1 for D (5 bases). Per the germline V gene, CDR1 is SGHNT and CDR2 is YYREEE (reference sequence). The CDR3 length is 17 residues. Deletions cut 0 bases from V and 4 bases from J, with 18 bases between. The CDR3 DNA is TGTGCCAGCAGCTTGGCTGGGGCCAGGGTATCGGCAGATACGCAGTATTTT. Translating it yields CASSLAGARVSADTQYF.

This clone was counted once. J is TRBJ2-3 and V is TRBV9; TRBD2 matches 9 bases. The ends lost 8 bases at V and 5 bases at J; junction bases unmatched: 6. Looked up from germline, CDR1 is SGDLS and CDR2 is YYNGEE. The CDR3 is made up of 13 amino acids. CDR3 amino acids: CASGLALRDTQYF. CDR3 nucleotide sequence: TGTGCCAGTGGACTAGCGCTAAGAGATACGCAGTATTTT. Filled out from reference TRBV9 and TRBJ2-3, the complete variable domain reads DSGVTQTPKHLITATGQRVTLRCSPRSGDLSVYWYQQSLDQGLQFLIQYYNGEERAKGNILERFSAQQFPDLHSELNLSSLELGDSALYFCASGLALRDTQYFGPGTRLTVL.

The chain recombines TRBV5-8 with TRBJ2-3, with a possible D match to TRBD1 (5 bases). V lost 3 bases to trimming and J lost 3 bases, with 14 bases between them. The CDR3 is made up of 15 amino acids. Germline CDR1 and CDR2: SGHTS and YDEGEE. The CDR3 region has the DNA TGTGCCAGCAGCTGGGGCAGGGTGGTGACAGATACGCAGTATTTT. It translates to CASSWGRVVTDTQYF.

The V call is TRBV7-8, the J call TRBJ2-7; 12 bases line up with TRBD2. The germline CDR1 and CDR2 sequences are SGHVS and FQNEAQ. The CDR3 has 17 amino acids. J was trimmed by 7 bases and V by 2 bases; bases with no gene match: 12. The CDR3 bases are TGTGCCAGCAGCTTATTCCTAGCGGGGGGGCTCGCCGGGGAGCAGTACTTC. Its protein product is CASSLFLAGGLAGEQYF.

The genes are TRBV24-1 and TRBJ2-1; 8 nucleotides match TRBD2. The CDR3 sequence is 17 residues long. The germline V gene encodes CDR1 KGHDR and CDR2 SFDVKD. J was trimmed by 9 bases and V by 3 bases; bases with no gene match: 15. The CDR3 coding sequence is TGTGCCACCAGTGATCAGAAACCGGGACTAGTTCATGGTGAGCAGTTCTTC. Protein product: CATSDQKPGLVHGEQFF.

The CDR3 nucleotides are TGTGCCAGTCGAGACAGAGCTAATTCACCCCTCCACTTT. This encodes CASRDRANSPLHF. The J gene is TRBJ1-6, the V gene TRBV6-5; a possible D gene is TRBD1 (5 bases). Deletions cut 9 bases from V and 6 bases from J, with 12 bases between. Germline CDR1 reads MNHEY; CDR2 reads SVGAGI. The CDR3 is made up of 13 amino acids.

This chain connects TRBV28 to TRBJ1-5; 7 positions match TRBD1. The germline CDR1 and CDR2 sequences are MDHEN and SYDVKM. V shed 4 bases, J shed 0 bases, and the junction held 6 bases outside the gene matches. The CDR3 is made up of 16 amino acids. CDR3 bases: TGTGCCAGCAGTTCCCCGACAGGGAGTAGCAATCAGCCCCAGCATTTT. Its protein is CASSSPTGSSNQPQHF. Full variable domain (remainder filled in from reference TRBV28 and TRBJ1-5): DVKVTQSSRYLVKRTGEKVFLECVQDMDHENMFWYRQDPGLGLRLIYFSYDVKMKEKGDIPEGYSVSREKKERFSLILESASTNQTSMYLCASSSPTGSSNQPQHFGDGTRLSIL.

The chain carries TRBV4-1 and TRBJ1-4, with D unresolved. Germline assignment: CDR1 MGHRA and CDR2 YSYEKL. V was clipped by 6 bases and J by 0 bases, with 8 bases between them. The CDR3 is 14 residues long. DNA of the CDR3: TGCGCCAGCAGTAAACTTGCAACTAATGAAAAACTGTTTTTT. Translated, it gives CASSKLATNEKLFF.

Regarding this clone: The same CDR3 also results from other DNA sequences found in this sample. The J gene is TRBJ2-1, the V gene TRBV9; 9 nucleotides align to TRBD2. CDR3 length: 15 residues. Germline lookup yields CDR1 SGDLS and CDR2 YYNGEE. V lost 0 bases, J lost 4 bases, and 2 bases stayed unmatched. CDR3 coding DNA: TGTGCCAGCAGCGTAGGACTAGCGGCTTACAATGAGCAGTTCTTC. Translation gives CASSVGLAAYNEQFF.

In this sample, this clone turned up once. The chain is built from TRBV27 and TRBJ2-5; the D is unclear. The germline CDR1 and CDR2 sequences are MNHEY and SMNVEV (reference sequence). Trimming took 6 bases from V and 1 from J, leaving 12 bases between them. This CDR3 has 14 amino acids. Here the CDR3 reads CASSHRESQETQYF. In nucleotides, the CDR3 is TGTGCCAGCAGCCACCGTGAGTCCCAAGAGACCCAGTACTTC.

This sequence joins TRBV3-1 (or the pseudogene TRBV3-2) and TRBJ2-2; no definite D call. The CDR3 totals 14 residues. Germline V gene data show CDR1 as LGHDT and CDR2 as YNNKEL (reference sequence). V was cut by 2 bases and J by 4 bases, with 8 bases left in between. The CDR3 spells CASSQTSSTGELFF. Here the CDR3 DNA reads TGTGCCAGCAGCCAAACGTCCAGCACCGGGGAGCTGTTTTTT.

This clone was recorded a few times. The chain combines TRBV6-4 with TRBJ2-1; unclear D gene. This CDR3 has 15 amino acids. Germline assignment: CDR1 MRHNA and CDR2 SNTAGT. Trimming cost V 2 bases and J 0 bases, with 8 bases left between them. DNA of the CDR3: TGTGCCAGCAGTGACACAGACGGCTCCTACAATGAGCAGTTCTTC. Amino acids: CASSDTDGSYNEQFF.

CDR3 bases: TGTGCCAGCAGCTCCGGACAGCGGTGGAACACCATATATTTT. This gives the protein CASSSGQRWNTIYF. This chain joins TRBV28 and TRBJ1-3; a possible D gene is TRBD1 (6 bases). The CDR3 has 14 amino acids. The germline V gene encodes CDR1 MDHEN and CDR2 SYDVKM. V lost 6 bases to trimming and J lost 7 bases, with 16 bases between them.

The CDR3 DNA is TGTGCCAGTAGTTTAGGACTCACAGGGGAGCAGTACTTC. Amino acids: CASSLGLTGEQYF. The chain couples TRBV19 to TRBJ2-7; a possible D gene is TRBD1 (6 bases). Germline CDR1 LNHDA, CDR2 SQIVND (reference sequence). The V end was cut by 5 bases, the J end by 7 bases, with 15 bases between. The CDR3 totals 13 residues.

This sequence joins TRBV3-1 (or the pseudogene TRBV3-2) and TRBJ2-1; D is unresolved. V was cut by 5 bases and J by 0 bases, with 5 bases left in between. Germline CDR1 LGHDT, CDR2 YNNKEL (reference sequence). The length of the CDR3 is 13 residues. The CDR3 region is CASSASSYNEQFF. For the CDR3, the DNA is TGTGCCAGCAGCGCGAGCTCCTACAATGAGCAGTTCTTC.

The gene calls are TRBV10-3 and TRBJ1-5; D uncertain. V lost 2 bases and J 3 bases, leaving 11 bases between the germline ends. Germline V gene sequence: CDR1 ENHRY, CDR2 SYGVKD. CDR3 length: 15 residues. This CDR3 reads CAISEGSTNNQPQHF. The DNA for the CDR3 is TGTGCCATCAGTGAGGGCAGTACTAACAATCAGCCCCAGCATTTT.

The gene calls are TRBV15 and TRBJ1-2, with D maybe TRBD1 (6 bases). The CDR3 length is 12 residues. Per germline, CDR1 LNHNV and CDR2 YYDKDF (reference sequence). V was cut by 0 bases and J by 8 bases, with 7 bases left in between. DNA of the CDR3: TGTGCCACCAGCAGAGAACAGGGAGGCTACACCTTC. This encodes CATSREQGGYTF.

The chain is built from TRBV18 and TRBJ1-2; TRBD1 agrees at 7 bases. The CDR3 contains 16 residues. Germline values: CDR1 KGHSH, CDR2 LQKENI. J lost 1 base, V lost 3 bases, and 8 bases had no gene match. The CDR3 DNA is TGTGCCAGCTCACCCCGGGGACAGATTCTTAACTATGGCTACACCTTC. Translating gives CASSPRGQILNYGYTF.

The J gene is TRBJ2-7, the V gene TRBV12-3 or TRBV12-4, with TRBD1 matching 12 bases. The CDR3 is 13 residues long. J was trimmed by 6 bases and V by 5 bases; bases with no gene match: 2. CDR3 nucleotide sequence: TGTGCCAGCAGTGGGACAGGGGGCCTCGAGCAGTACTTC. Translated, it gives CASSGTGGLEQYF.

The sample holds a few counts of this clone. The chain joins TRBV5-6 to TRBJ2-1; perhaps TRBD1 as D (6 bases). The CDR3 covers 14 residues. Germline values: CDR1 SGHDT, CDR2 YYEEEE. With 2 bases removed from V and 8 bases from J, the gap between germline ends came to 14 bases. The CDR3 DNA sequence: TGTGCCAGCAGCTTACGGCAGGGGTTGGATGAGCAGTTCTTC. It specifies CASSLRQGLDEQFF.

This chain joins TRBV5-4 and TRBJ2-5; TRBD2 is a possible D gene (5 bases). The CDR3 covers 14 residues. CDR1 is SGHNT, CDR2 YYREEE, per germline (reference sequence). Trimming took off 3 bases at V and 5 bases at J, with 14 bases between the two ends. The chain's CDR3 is CASSSRGPRETQYF. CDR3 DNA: TGTGCCAGCAGCTCCCGGGGTCCCCGTGAGACCCAGTACTTC.

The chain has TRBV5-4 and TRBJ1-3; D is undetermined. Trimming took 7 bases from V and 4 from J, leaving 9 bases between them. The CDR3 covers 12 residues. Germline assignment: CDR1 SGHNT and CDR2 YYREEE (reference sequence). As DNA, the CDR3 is TGTGCCAGCGGAGAGAGAGGAAACACCATATATTTT. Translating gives CASGERGNTIYF.